This entry features one TCR beta chain sequence. Its target is unknown. These data belong to a study of cytomegalovirus exposure and HLA in healthy donors. Overall study context: Genotyping showed about 80% of a few hundred donors falling in the Caucasian-associated ancestry cluster. Study results and limitations: Later work associated roughly 17,000 TCR beta sequences with HLA alleles at 0.05 false discovery rate. TCR beta V- and J-gene trimming was later associated with a missense DCLRE1C variant. Sequencing depth roughly uniform across donors was assumed in presence/absence analyses.

The PCR made use of 60 Vbeta and 13 Jbeta primers. TCRdb's copy holds only in-frame clones and misses some; the assay was immunoSEQ multiplex PCR. The sample has around 140,000 clones, about 82% seen once. V lost 0 bases, J lost 2 bases, and 9 bases lay in between. The germline CDR1 and CDR2 sequences are SGHRS and YFSETQ. CDR3 length equals 16 residues. The genes are TRBV5-1 and TRBJ2-6; tentatively, D is TRBD2 (5 bases). The sequence derives from a female donor in good health and CMV-seropositive. What was sequenced was PBMCs. The CDR3 region has the DNA TGCGCCAGCAGCTTGGAGCAGAGGGCTGGGGCCAACGTCCTGACTTTC. Protein sequence: CASSLEQRAGANVLTF.